These 32 T cell receptor beta chains share one sample of origin, sequenced in a study of T cells in Graves' hyperthyroidism and ophthalmopathy. Regions amplified from RNA transcripts were the TCR beta CDR3 regions. The HTBI primer set was used in a first-round RT-PCR of the TCR CDR3. TCRdb itself ran the multiplex PCR reads through MiXCR, one entry per CDR3 protein. The sample has some 600,000 distinct CDR3 sequences, around 14% seen once. The material sequenced was blood. Source of these receptors: a woman in her thirties with Graves' hyperthyroidism that later progressed to Graves' ophthalmopathy.

Ten or more counts support this clonotype. V is TRBV28 and J is TRBJ2-2, with D tentatively TRBD1 (6 bases). Germline-derived CDR1 and CDR2 are MDHEN and SYDVKM. Between the trimmed V and J ends, which lost 8 bases and 4 bases, there was a span of 8 bases. The CDR3 is 12 amino acids. CDR3 sequence reads: CASEGVTGELFF. Here the CDR3 DNA reads TGTGCCAGCGAGGGGGTCACCGGGGAGCTGTTTTTT.

This clonotype was picked up a small number of times. This chain uses TRBV5-1 with TRBJ2-3; D remains unclear. The CDR3 consists of 15 residues. The V gene lost 0 bases and the J gene lost 1 base, with 9 bases spanning the gap. Looked up from germline, CDR1 is SGHRS and CDR2 is YFSETQ. The CDR3 is CASSLAHGGTDTQYF. The CDR3 DNA follows: TGCGCCAGCAGCTTGGCCCATGGGGGCACAGATACGCAGTATTTT.

This clonotype was observed many times. J is TRBJ1-1 and V is TRBV29-1, with a tentative D call TRBD1 (5 bases). Trimming left V 3 bases short and J 7 bases short, with 9 bases between. The germline V gene encodes CDR1 SQVTM and CDR2 ANQGSEA. CDR3 length equals 11 residues. The CDR3: CSVEGGVEAFF. CDR3 DNA: TGCAGCGTTGAGGGGGGGGTTGAAGCTTTCTTT.

Ten or more counts support this clonotype. The chain combines TRBV3-1 with TRBJ1-1, with D uncertain. The CDR3 is 13 residues long. Germline lookup yields CDR1 LGHDT and CDR2 YNNKEL (reference sequence). The V and J ends lost 6 bases and 1 base respectively, with 9 bases between them. The CDR3: CASSPASNTEAFF. CDR3 DNA: TGTGCCAGCAGTCCCGCCTCGAACACTGAAGCTTTCTTT.

This clonotype was counted at least ten times. The chain joins TRBV30 to TRBJ1-1; D is uncertain. Germline V gene lookup returns CDR1 GTSNPN and CDR2 SVGIG (reference sequence). The CDR3 runs to 13 residues. V lost 2 bases and J lost 10, with 17 bases in between. CDR3 sequence reads: CAWSRGPQSRAFF. Here the CDR3 DNA reads TGTGCCTGGAGTCGCGGCCCCCAGTCGCGAGCTTTCTTT.

This clonotype came up many times. The chain couples TRBV28 to TRBJ2-1; 8 bases are a match to TRBD2. Germline lookup yields CDR1 MDHEN and CDR2 SYDVKM. With V trimmed by 8 bases and J by 3 bases, 6 bases remained unmatched. The CDR3 runs 14 residues. The CDR3 region is CASENGRGYNEQFF. The CDR3, as DNA: TGTGCCAGCGAAAACGGGAGGGGCTACAATGAGCAGTTCTTC.

Only a few counts were recorded for this clonotype. The gene calls are TRBV9 and TRBJ2-5; TRBD1 agrees at 9 bases. Losses at the gene ends were 0 bases for V and 1 base for J; bases not matched to a gene: 4. The CDR3 contains 16 residues. Germline V CDR1 and CDR2: SGDLS, YYNGEE. The chain's CDR3 is CASSVDLTGGQETQYF. The CDR3 region has the DNA TGTGCCAGCAGCGTAGATCTGACAGGGGGCCAAGAGACCCAGTACTTC.

The V call is TRBV2, the J call TRBJ2-3; D call uncertain. Germline loops: CDR1 SNHLY, CDR2 FYNNEI. The CDR3 is 14 amino acids. V was cut by 3 bases and J by 2 bases, with 9 bases left in between. The CDR3 protein is CASSERSSTDTQYF. The CDR3 DNA sequence: TGTGCCAGCAGTGAGCGGTCCTCCACAGATACGCAGTATTTT.

This clonotype showed up just a few times. V is TRBV6-1 and J is TRBJ2-1; D gene unclear. This CDR3 spans 13 amino acids. Germline CDR1 is MNHNS and CDR2 is SASEGT. The ends were cut back, 10 bases at V and 7 bases at J, with 17 bases in the middle. In nucleotides, the CDR3 is TGTGCCATCCGAGGTGACTTCTGGAATGAGCAGTTCTTC. Translating it yields CAIRGDFWNEQFF.

This chain links TRBV12-5 with TRBJ2-2; 7 nucleotides align to TRBD2. The CDR3 runs to 15 residues. Trimming at V came to 6 bases and at J to 5 bases, leaving 9 bases not matched to a gene. CDR1 is LGHNT and CDR2 is FRNRAP in the germline V gene. CDR3: CASGTPGGWTGELFF. CDR3 DNA sequence: TGTGCTAGTGGCACCCCCGGGGGGTGGACCGGGGAGCTGTTTTTT.

Of note for this clonotype: A read error may explain this, as a much larger clone is one base away. This rearrangement joins TRBV28 to TRBJ1-2; D may be TRBD1 (5 bases). CDR3 length: 14 amino acids. The V gene's germline CDR1 is MDHEN and CDR2 SYDVKM. Written as DNA, the CDR3 is TGTGCCAGCAGTCTAGGGGCAGGTGGCTATGCCTACACCTTC. This sequence encodes CASSLGAGGYAYTF.

V gene TRBV27 combines with J gene TRBJ2-4; 8 nucleotides line up with TRBD1. V lost 4 bases and J lost 4; bases outside the gene matches: 0. Germline CDR1 and CDR2: MNHEY and SMNVEV (reference sequence). The CDR3 totals 13 residues. The CDR3 sequence: CASSWDRKNIQYF. The CDR3 DNA follows: TGTGCCAGCAGTTGGGACAGGAAAAACATTCAGTACTTC.

This clonotype was seen at least ten times. V is TRBV12-3 or TRBV12-4 and J is TRBJ2-1, with a tentative D call TRBD1 (5 bases). The V end lost 4 bases, the J end lost 9 bases, and 19 bases lay between the germline ends. The CDR3 length is 15 residues. CDR3 sequence: CASSWGGPRSSEQFF. The DNA of the CDR3 is TGTGCCAGCAGTTGGGGCGGCCCCAGGTCGTCTGAGCAGTTCTTC.

Many counts were recorded for this clonotype. The chain employs TRBV3-1 and TRBJ1-1; D may be TRBD1 (5 bases). The CDR3 spans 15 residues. The germline V gene has CDR1 LGHDT and CDR2 YNNKEL (reference sequence). The ends were cut back, 0 bases at V and 4 bases at J, with 12 bases in the middle. The CDR3 here is CASSQDGGKATEAFF. The CDR3 bases are TGTGCCAGCAGCCAAGATGGGGGAAAGGCCACTGAAGCTTTCTTT. Together with reference TRBV3-1 and TRBJ1-1, the CDR3 gives the full variable domain: DTAVSQTPKYLVTQMGNDKSIKCEQNLGHDTMYWYKQDSKKFLKIMFSYNNKELIINETVPNRFSPKSPDKAHLNLHINSLELGDSAVYFCASSQDGGKATEAFFGQGTRLTVV.

Only a few counts were recorded for this clonotype. The CDR3 sequence: CASSVYIQGTNTGELFF. The CDR3 DNA is TGTGCCAGCAGTGTCTACATACAGGGGACGAACACCGGGGAGCTGTTTTTT. The chain uses TRBV6-2 or TRBV6-3 and TRBJ2-2, with 7 bases identical to TRBD1. With 5 bases clipped from V and 0 bases from J, the junction kept 9 bases outside the gene matches. Germline CDR1 MNHEY, CDR2 SVGEGT. The CDR3 contains 17 residues.

The sample holds a few counts of this clonotype. V and J are TRBV7-9 and TRBJ1-3, with 8 positions matching TRBD1. The CDR3 spans 16 residues. From germline, CDR1 is SEHNR and CDR2 FQNEAQ (reference sequence). The V segment lost 4 bases and the J segment 0 bases; nucleotides outside the gene matches: 5. CDR3 residues: CASSSRTGTSGNTIYF. The CDR3 DNA follows: TGTGCCAGCAGCTCGCGGACAGGGACCTCTGGAAACACCATATATTTT.

Worth noting for this clonotype: The junction differs from germline at one of its ends, possibly a read error. The chain joins TRBV4-2 to TRBJ2-1; the match to TRBD2 covers 11 bases. This CDR3 is 17 amino acids long. Germline-derived CDR1 and CDR2 are LGHNA and YNFKEQ. CDR3 loop: CASSHPTSGGPYDEQFF. CDR3 nucleotides: TGTGCCAGCAGCCACCCCACTAGCGGGGGACCCTACGATGAGCAGTTCTTC.

The table lists this clonotype with many counts. The V call is TRBV10-3, the J call TRBJ2-6; unclear D gene. Deletions cut 1 base from V and 0 bases from J, with 4 bases between. This CDR3 has 15 residues. The V gene's germline CDR1 is ENHRY and CDR2 SYGVKD. For the CDR3, the DNA is TGTGCCATCAGTGAGTTCAACTCTGGGGCCAACGTCCTGACTTTC. It codes for CAISEFNSGANVLTF.

The V gene is TRBV19, the J gene TRBJ1-2, with D possibly matching TRBD1 (6 bases). Germline V gene data show CDR1 as LNHDA and CDR2 as SQIVND (reference sequence). Trimming stripped 6 bases from V and 4 bases from J, with 9 bases between. CDR3 length: 12 residues. The CDR3 here is CASRDRFYGYTF. Here the CDR3 DNA reads TGTGCCAGTAGGGACAGATTCTATGGCTACACCTTC.

This clonotype was recorded at least ten times. V gene TRBV10-3 combines with J gene TRBJ1-2; no clear D gene. The V end lost 6 bases, the J end lost 2 bases, and 10 bases lay between the germline ends. CDR1 is ENHRY, CDR2 SYGVKD, per germline. The CDR3 is 13 amino acids. CDR3 amino acids: CAIRPDPNYGYTF. CDR3 in DNA: TGTGCCATCAGGCCAGACCCAAACTATGGCTACACCTTC.

This clonotype was recorded many times. The CDR3 sequence: CATSRESFGQNYEQYF. The CDR3 DNA follows: TGTGCCACCAGCAGAGAATCGTTCGGACAGAATTACGAGCAGTACTTC. This chain joins TRBV15 and TRBJ2-7; D possibly corresponds to TRBD1 (6 bases). The V gene lost 0 bases and the J gene lost 4 bases, with 16 bases spanning the gap. CDR1 and CDR2 (germline): LNHNV, YYDKDF (reference sequence). The CDR3 spans 16 residues.

This clonotype showed up many times. This chain links TRBV27 with TRBJ1-2; D ambiguous. There are 14 residues in the CDR3. V lost 3 bases to trimming and J lost 4 bases, with 12 bases between them. CDR1 MNHEY and CDR2 SMNVEV come from the germline V gene (reference sequence). The CDR3 bases are TGTGCCAGCAGTTTCGTGGGATCCGGCTATGGCTACACCTTC. Encoded protein: CASSFVGSGYGYTF.

With respect to this clonotype: Germline and junction disagree at one end, which may indicate a read error. This chain links TRBV7-7 with TRBJ1-6; D not certain. The CDR3 has 15 residues. Germline loops: CDR1 SSHAT, CDR2 FNYEAQ (reference sequence). The CDR3 loop is CASSPLDGNNSPLHF. The CDR3, as DNA: TGTGCTAGCAGCCCTTTGGACGGCAATAATTCACCCCTCCACTTT.

This clonotype was detected a few times. The chain has TRBV12-5 and TRBJ2-1; D remains ambiguous. Between the trimmed V and J ends, which lost 2 bases and 5 bases, there was a span of 7 bases. The CDR3 spans 13 residues. In germline, CDR1 is LGHNT, CDR2 FRNRAP. CDR3 amino acids: CASGLPQDNEQFF. CDR3 nucleotide sequence: TGTGCTAGTGGTTTGCCACAAGACAATGAGCAGTTCTTC.

The genes are TRBV30 and TRBJ1-5; 7 nucleotides line up with TRBD1. Germline V gene lookup returns CDR1 GTSNPN and CDR2 SVGIG (reference sequence). The V segment lost 2 bases and the J segment 4 bases; nucleotides outside the gene matches: 2. There are 13 residues in the CDR3. The DNA for the CDR3 is TGTGCCTGGAGTAGCAGGGGGAATCAGCCCCAGCATTTT. This translates into CAWSSRGNQPQHF.

The V and J genes are TRBV12-3 or TRBV12-4 and TRBJ1-2; 10 bases agree with TRBD1. V dropped 5 bases and J dropped 7; count of bases not matched to a gene: 7. The CDR3 has 14 amino acids. The CDR3 region has the DNA TGTGCCAGCAGTCCTCCGGGGACAGGGGCTGGCTACACCTTC. As protein: CASSPPGTGAGYTF.

This clonotype was picked up a small number of times. J is TRBJ2-7 and V is TRBV2; D uncertain. Trimming left V 11 bases short and J 4 bases short, with 12 bases between. Germline V CDR1 and CDR2: SNHLY, FYNNEI. The CDR3 is 11 amino acids. In DNA form, the CDR3 reads TGTGCCCGTAGCCTGGGATACGAGCAGTACTTC. Protein sequence: CARSLGYEQYF.

This clonotype was seen many times. The chain recombines TRBV11-2 with TRBJ2-3; D may be TRBD2 (6 bases). The CDR3 is made up of 15 amino acids. V was pared by 5 bases and J by 6 bases, with 18 bases between. The V gene's germline CDR1 is SGHAT and CDR2 FQNNGV. The CDR3 DNA sequence: TGTGCCAGCAGCAACCGGGACTGGGCATCCGATACGCAGTATTTT. It translates to CASSNRDWASDTQYF.

The table lists this clonotype with many counts. The rearrangement links TRBV18 to TRBJ1-2; TRBD1 is a possible D gene (5 bases). Trimming removed 3 bases from V and 0 bases from J, with 11 bases in between. The CDR3 runs to 15 residues. CDR1 and CDR2 (germline): KGHSH, LQKENI. The CDR3 sequence: CASSPRQGANYGYTF. CDR3 nucleotides: TGTGCCAGCTCACCCCGGCAGGGAGCTAACTATGGCTACACCTTC.

The chain has TRBV24-1 and TRBJ2-5, with 12 bases lining up with TRBD2. CDR3 length: 16 residues. Per germline, CDR1 KGHDR and CDR2 SFDVKD. Losses at the gene ends were 3 bases for V and 4 bases for J; bases not matched to a gene: 5. The CDR3 reads CATSDLGLAGPETQYF. CDR3 nucleotide sequence: TGTGCCACCAGTGATCTAGGACTAGCGGGGCCAGAGACCCAGTACTTC.

Many counts were recorded for this clonotype. The genes are TRBV4-3 and TRBJ2-2; 14 bases align to TRBD2. Germline CDR1 reads LGHNA; CDR2 reads YSLEER. The CDR3 runs 18 residues. Trimming took 0 bases from V and 7 from J; bases not matched to a gene: 7. The CDR3 reads CASSQESSGTSGSGELFF. The CDR3 DNA is TGCGCCAGCAGCCAAGAATCATCCGGGACTAGCGGGAGCGGGGAGCTGTTTTTT.

This clonotype was seen ten or more times. The V call is TRBV28, the J call TRBJ1-4; D not resolved. The germline V and J ends were trimmed by 3 bases and 6 bases, with 11 bases remaining between them. Germline V gene lookup returns CDR1 MDHEN and CDR2 SYDVKM. The CDR3 has 14 amino acids. The CDR3 protein is CASSFMAVYEKLFF. The CDR3 DNA reads TGTGCCAGCAGTTTCATGGCAGTCTATGAAAAACTGTTTTTT.